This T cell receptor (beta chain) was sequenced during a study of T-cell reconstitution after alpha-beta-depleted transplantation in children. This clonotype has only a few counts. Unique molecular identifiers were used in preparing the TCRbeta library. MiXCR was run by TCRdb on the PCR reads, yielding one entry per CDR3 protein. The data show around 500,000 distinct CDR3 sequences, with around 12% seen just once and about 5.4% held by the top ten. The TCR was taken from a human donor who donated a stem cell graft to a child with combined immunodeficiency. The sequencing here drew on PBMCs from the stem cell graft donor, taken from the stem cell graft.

The CDR3 spells CASSWDDNEQFF. Here the CDR3 DNA reads TGTGCCAGCAGCTGGGATGACAATGAGCAGTTCTTC. The chain uses TRBV12-3 or TRBV12-4 and TRBJ2-1, with D hard to call. Trimming took off 6 bases at V and 5 bases at J, with 8 bases between the two ends. This CDR3 has 12 amino acids.